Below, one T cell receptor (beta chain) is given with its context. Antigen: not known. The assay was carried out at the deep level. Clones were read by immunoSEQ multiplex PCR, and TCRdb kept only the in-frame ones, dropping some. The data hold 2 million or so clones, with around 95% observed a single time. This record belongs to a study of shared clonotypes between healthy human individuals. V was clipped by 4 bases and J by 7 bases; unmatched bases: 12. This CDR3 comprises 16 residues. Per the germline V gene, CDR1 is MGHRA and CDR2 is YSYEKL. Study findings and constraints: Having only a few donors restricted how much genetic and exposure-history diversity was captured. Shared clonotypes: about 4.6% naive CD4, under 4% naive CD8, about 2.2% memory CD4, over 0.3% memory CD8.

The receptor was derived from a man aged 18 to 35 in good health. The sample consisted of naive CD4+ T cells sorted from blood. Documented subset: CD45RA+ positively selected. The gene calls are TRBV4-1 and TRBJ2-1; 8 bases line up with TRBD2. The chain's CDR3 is CASSLRGLAVMNEQFF. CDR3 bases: TGCGCCAGCAGCCTGCGTGGACTAGCCGTTATGAATGAGCAGTTCTTC.